This TCR beta chain was captured by sequencing in a study of patients and donors after allogeneic stem cell transplantation. TCRdb analysed the RT-PCR reads with MiXCR anew, one entry per CDR3 protein. Among roughly 940,000 distinct CDR3 sequences listed, about 20% were seen once. This clonotype was detected only a few times. The germline V gene encodes CDR1 SGHVS and CDR2 FNYEAQ. Between the trimmed V and J ends, which lost 5 bases and 0 bases, there was a span of 17 bases. The CDR3 sequence is 18 residues long. This TCR came from a human donor who was either an allogeneic HSCT recipient or a stem cell or donor lymphocyte infusion donor (not recorded which). It is not recorded whose cells these are; they may come from a transplant donor. The rearrangement links TRBV7-6 to TRBJ1-6, with D possibly TRBD1 on 6 matching bases. The specimen was blood, either unsorted or a sorted T cell fraction (not recorded which). In DNA, the CDR3 is TGTGCCAGCAGCGGGGGGGGCCTACCGAGCTCCTATAATTCACCCCTCCACTTT. Its translation is CASSGGGLPSSYNSPLHF.